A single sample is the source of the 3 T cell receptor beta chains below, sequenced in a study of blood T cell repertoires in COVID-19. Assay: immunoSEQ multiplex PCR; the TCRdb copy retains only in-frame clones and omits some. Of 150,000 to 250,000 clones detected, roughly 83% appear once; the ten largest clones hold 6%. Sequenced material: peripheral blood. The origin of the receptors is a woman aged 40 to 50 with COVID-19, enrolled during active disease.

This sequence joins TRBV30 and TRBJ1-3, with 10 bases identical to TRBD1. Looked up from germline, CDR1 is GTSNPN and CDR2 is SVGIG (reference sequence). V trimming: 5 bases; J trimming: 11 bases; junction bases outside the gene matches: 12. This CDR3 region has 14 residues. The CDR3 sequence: CAWDRGTGVRAIYF. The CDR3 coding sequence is TGTGCCTGGGACAGGGGGACAGGGGTTCGGGCCATATATTTT.

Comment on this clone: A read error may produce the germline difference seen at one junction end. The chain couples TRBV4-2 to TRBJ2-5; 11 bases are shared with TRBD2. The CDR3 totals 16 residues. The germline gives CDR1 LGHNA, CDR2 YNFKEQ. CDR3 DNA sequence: TGTGCCAGCAGCCAAGATGTTTATAGCGGGGGGGCAGGTCGGAACTTC. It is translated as CASSQDVYSGGAGRNF.

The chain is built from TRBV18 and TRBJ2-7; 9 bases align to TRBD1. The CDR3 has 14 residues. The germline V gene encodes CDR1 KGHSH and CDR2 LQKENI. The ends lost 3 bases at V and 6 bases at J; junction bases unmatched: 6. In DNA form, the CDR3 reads TGTGCCAGCTCACCGGGACAGGGCTTCGGCGAGCAGTACTTC. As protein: CASSPGQGFGEQYF.